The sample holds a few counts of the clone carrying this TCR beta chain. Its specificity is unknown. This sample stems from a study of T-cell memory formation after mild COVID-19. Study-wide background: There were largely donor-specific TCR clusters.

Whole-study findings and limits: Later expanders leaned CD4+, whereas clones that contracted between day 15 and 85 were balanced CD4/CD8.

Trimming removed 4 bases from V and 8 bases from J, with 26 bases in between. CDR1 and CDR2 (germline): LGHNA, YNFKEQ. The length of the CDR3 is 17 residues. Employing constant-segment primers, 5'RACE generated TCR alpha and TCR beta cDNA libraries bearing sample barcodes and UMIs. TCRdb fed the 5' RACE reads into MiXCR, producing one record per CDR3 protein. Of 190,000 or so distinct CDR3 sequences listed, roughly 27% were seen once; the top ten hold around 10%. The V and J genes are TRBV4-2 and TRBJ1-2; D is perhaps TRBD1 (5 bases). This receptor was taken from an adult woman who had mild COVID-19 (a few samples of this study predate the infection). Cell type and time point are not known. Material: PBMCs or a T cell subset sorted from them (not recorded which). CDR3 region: CASSPQGERQGKRGYTF. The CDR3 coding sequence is TGTGCCAGCAGCCCCCAGGGAGAGAGGCAAGGGAAGAGGGGCTACACCTTC.